This TCR beta chain stems from a study of T cell responses to AZD1222 COVID-19 vaccine. Study summary: Second-dose groups at about 4 or about 12 weeks were pooled. Study-wide findings and caveats: Close to half of all spike-specific TCRs reportedly target regions of the variants that are unmutated. Just a handful of AZD1222 recipients were seropositive at baseline. Most donors were white British, females outnumbered males, and clonal diversity was possibly underestimated.

The CDR3 runs 17 residues. V was shortened by 5 bases and J by 7 bases, with 24 bases between the two germline ends. Germline V gene lookup returns CDR1 SGHTA and CDR2 FQGNSA. Measured with immunoSEQ multiplex PCR; TCRdb has only the in-frame clones, and not every one. In the table there are about 100,000 clones, around nine tenths of which are singletons. A remark on this clone: As yet, its antigen is unknown.

The specimen comprised peripheral blood, sampled on day 0 of AZD1222 vaccination. The chain employs TRBV7-2 and TRBJ1-5; the D is unclear. The sequence was collected from an adult in good health. The CDR3 here is CASSPRGEGSGHQPQHF. In nucleotides, the CDR3 is TGTGCCAGCAGCCCTAGAGGCGAGGGATCGGGCCACCAGCCCCAGCATTTT.